Below, 12 T cell receptor beta chains from the same sample are listed, as sequenced in a study of cytomegalovirus exposure and HLA in healthy donors. The PCR employed 60 Vbeta primers together with 13 Jbeta primers. Here immunoSEQ multiplex PCR was the method, and the copy in TCRdb shows in-frame clones only, minus some. The sample has more than 90,000 clones, 65% to 85% seen once. The sample consisted of PBMCs. The receptors come from a middle-aged man in good health and CMV-seropositive.

CDR3 in amino acids: CASSLAGLEETQYF. The CDR3 bases are TGTGCCAGCAGTCTTGCGGGGTTAGAAGAGACCCAGTACTTC. The chain recombines TRBV25-1 with TRBJ2-5; weak D call: TRBD2 (6 bases). The V end lost 5 bases, the J end lost 3 bases, and 13 bases lay between the germline ends. The germline V gene encodes CDR1 MGHDK and CDR2 SYGVNS. The CDR3 extends over 14 amino acids.

There are a few counts of this clone. The V gene is TRBV29-1, the J gene TRBJ1-5; D gene ambiguous. This CDR3 is built from 13 residues. Germline CDR1 and CDR2: SQVTM and ANQGSEA. Trimming shortened V by 4 bases and J by 6 bases, and 13 bases separated the two germline ends. This CDR3 reads CSVGGLVGQPQHF. CDR3 nucleotides: TGCAGCGTTGGAGGGCTGGTAGGTCAGCCCCAGCATTTT.

This clone came up a few times. This sequence joins TRBV6-6 and TRBJ2-5; D possibly corresponds to TRBD2 (6 bases). The CDR3 contains 16 residues. Germline V gene lookup returns CDR1 MNHNY and CDR2 SVGAGI (reference sequence). V was cut by 6 bases and J by 1 base, with 18 bases left in between. The CDR3 region is CASRSPGGNRQETQYF. As DNA, the CDR3 is TGTGCCAGCAGATCCCCTGGCGGGAATCGCCAAGAGACCCAGTACTTC.

The V gene is TRBV7-8, the J gene TRBJ2-1, with TRBD1 matching over 8 bases. Per germline, CDR1 SGHVS and CDR2 FQNEAQ. V gave up 4 bases and J gave up 4 bases; unmatched junction bases: 6. The CDR3 runs to 15 residues. The CDR3 protein is CASSSGGGGYNEQFF. CDR3 DNA sequence: TGTGCCAGCAGCTCAGGGGGCGGTGGTTACAATGAGCAGTTCTTC.

This chain links TRBV19 with TRBJ1-2, with a tentative D call TRBD1 (5 bases). The ends were cut back, 9 bases at V and 8 bases at J, with 22 bases in the middle. CDR3 length equals 14 residues. Germline values: CDR1 LNHDA, CDR2 SQIVND (reference sequence). The CDR3 spells CASDSSDPFWGYTF. For the CDR3, the DNA is TGTGCCAGCGACAGTTCGGACCCCTTTTGGGGCTACACCTTC.

This clone has a handful of counts. This rearrangement joins TRBV28 to TRBJ2-7; TRBD1 aligns across 8 bases. CDR3 size: 13 residues. Germline CDR1 reads MDHEN; CDR2 reads SYDVKM. Trimming cost V 6 bases and J 5 bases; bases outside gene matches: 6. CDR3 amino acids: CASRGQGSNEQYF. CDR3 bases: TGTGCCAGCAGAGGACAGGGAAGTAACGAGCAGTACTTC.

V usage is TRBV5-5 and J usage is TRBJ2-1; 15 nucleotides align to TRBD2. The CDR3 has 16 residues. V was pared by 3 bases and J by 14 bases, with 12 bases of the junction left unmatched. In germline, CDR1 is SGHKS, CDR2 YYEKEE (reference sequence). The CDR3 sequence: CASSWGLAGGPTGEFF. In DNA, the CDR3 is TGTGCCAGCAGCTGGGGACTAGCGGGGGGCCCTACAGGGGAGTTCTTC.

This clone has just a few counts. The chain couples TRBV2 to TRBJ1-5; 9 bases are a match to TRBD1. The CDR3 is made up of 15 amino acids. Germline CDR1 is SNHLY and CDR2 is FYNNEI. The junction had 5 bases not matched to a gene; V was cut back by 2 bases and J by 6 bases. As DNA, the CDR3 is TGTGCCAGCAGTGAAAGACAGGGGGAGGGTCAGCCCCAGCATTTT. Translating gives CASSERQGEGQPQHF.

Here the CDR3 DNA reads TGTGCCAGCAGCCAACGCACAGGGAGCACTGAAGCTTTCTTT. Its translation is CASSQRTGSTEAFF. This rearrangement joins TRBV16 to TRBJ1-1; the D gene is possibly TRBD1 (6 bases). The ends were cut back, 2 bases at V and 4 bases at J, with 11 bases in the middle. Germline lookup yields CDR1 KGHSY and CDR2 FQNENV. This CDR3 comprises 14 residues.

This chain uses TRBV10-1 with TRBJ2-3; D might be TRBD2 (6 bases). The germline CDR1 and CDR2 sequences are WNHNN and SYGVQD (reference sequence). V lost 7 bases, J lost 2 bases, and 13 bases lay in between. This CDR3 has 14 amino acids. The CDR3 bases are TGCGCCAGCACCTCTGGGGGGTTCACAGATACGCAGTATTTT. Protein: CASTSGGFTDTQYF.

The V gene is TRBV21-1, the J gene TRBJ2-2; the table's TRBD1 call for D was not verified on the DNA. TRBV21-1 is a pseudogene. The CDR3 covers 17 residues. CDR3 loop: CASSKAGQGSNTGELFF. DNA for the CDR3: TGTGCCAGCAGCAAGGCCGGACAGGGGTCGAACACCGGGGAGCTGTTTTTT.

J is TRBJ2-3 and V is TRBV15; a weak D match, TRBD2 (7 bases). Germline CDR1 is LNHNV and CDR2 is YYDKDF (reference sequence). Trimming removed 3 bases from V and 4 bases from J, with 14 bases in between. CDR3 size: 15 residues. The CDR3: CATSRRGGAPDTQYF. The CDR3 coding sequence is TGTGCCACCAGCAGGAGGGGGGGGGCCCCAGATACGCAGTATTTT.